The TCR beta chain under discussion was sequenced for a study of CD8 T cells in Susac syndrome. With random hexamers, about 0.45 to 1 ug RNA was reverse transcribed. TCRdb reanalysed the immunoSEQ multiplex PCR reads using MiXCR and keeps one entry per CDR3 protein. Among 150,000 to 200,000 distinct CDR3 sequences listed, around 94% were seen once. The sequenced material came from CD4+ T cells from PBMCs. The clonotype was recovered from a human donor in good health.

The CDR3: CASSPGRVYGYTF. The CDR3 DNA reads TGTGCCAGCAGCCCGGGCCGGGTCTATGGCTACACCTTC. The J gene is TRBJ1-2, the V gene TRBV28; D remains ambiguous. V dropped 6 bases and J dropped 4 bases, with 12 bases sitting between them. The CDR3 has 13 amino acids. Germline loops: CDR1 MDHEN, CDR2 SYDVKM.